A single sample gave rise to the 9 T cell receptor beta chains below, sequenced in a study of cytomegalovirus exposure and HLA in healthy donors. 13 Jbeta primers and 60 Vbeta primers were used for the PCR. TCRdb's table, derived via immunoSEQ multiplex PCR, lists solely in-frame clones and lacks some. The top ten clones hold approximately 0.9% of a sample with more than 110,000 clones, 60% to 85% of them seen once. The sample consisted of PBMCs. All receptors derive from a man aged 18 to 35 in good health and CMV-seronegative.

This clone came up once. This chain joins TRBV6-5 and TRBJ2-3; D not resolved. The CDR3 is made up of 15 amino acids. Germline CDR1 MNHEY, CDR2 SVGAGI. The V end lost 5 bases, the J end lost 2 bases, and 14 bases lay between the germline ends. The CDR3 region has the DNA TGTGCCAGCAGTCCTGGTGGCCGTTTCACAGATACGCAGTATTTT. Translation gives CASSPGGRFTDTQYF.

The chain is built from TRBV5-6 and TRBJ1-1, with D tentatively TRBD1 (5 bases). The CDR3 length is 14 residues. CDR1 is SGHDT and CDR2 is YYEEEE in the germline V gene. Between the trimmed V and J ends, which lost 1 base and 10 bases, there was a span of 17 bases. CDR3 in DNA: TGTGCCAGCAGCTTGAGGTCTTGGGGGGGGAGAGCTTTCTTT. Translation: CASSLRSWGGRAFF.

The rearrangement joins TRBV5-1 to TRBJ1-1, with 10 nucleotides matching TRBD1. The ends lost 0 bases at V and 6 bases at J; junction bases unmatched: 5. The germline V gene encodes CDR1 SGHRS and CDR2 YFSETQ. CDR3 size: 15 residues. The CDR3 spells CASSLVGQGGAEAFF. The CDR3, as DNA: TGCGCCAGCAGCTTGGTTGGACAGGGGGGCGCTGAAGCTTTCTTT.

This chain links TRBV7-2 with TRBJ2-5; no definite D call. With 0 bases removed from V and 5 bases from J, the gap between germline ends came to 13 bases. Germline V gives CDR1 SGHTA, CDR2 FQGNSA. This CDR3 is 15 amino acids long. The CDR3 spells CASSLAFEFGETQYF. Here the CDR3 DNA reads TGTGCCAGCAGCTTAGCGTTCGAGTTCGGGGAGACCCAGTACTTC.

This chain links TRBV6-5 with TRBJ2-1, with TRBD2 identical over 7 bases. This CDR3 is 13 amino acids long. Per germline, CDR1 MNHEY and CDR2 SVGAGI. Unmatched junction bases numbered 8, after V lost 6 bases and J lost 9 bases. CDR3 in DNA: TGTGCCAGCAGCCCTTTTGGGGGGGGTGAGCAGTTCTTC. Its translation is CASSPFGGGEQFF.

J is TRBJ2-5 and V is TRBV11-3, with D unclear. Per germline, CDR1 SGHNT and CDR2 YENEEA. V dropped 5 bases and J dropped 4 bases, with 11 bases sitting between them. The CDR3 spans 13 residues. CDR3: CASSKTRLETQYF. For the CDR3, the DNA is TGTGCCAGCAGCAAGACTCGTTTAGAGACCCAGTACTTC.

This clone was detected a few times. The V and J genes are TRBV5-1 and TRBJ1-2; 10 bases line up with TRBD1. The ends lost 7 bases at V and 1 base at J; junction bases unmatched: 13. Germline CDR1 SGHRS, CDR2 YFSETQ. There are 17 residues in the CDR3. CDR3 region: CASSTSGTGADNYGYTF. CDR3 nucleotide sequence: TGCGCCAGCTCGACATCCGGGACAGGGGCGGATAACTATGGCTACACCTTC.

This clone showed up just once. This chain connects TRBV4-3 to TRBJ2-2; 10 nucleotides match TRBD1. The germline gives CDR1 LGHNA, CDR2 YSLEER. With V trimmed by 4 bases and J by 4 bases, 6 bases remained unmatched. The CDR3 contains 16 residues. CDR3 loop: CASSPPGTGVTGELFF. CDR3 nucleotide sequence: TGCGCCAGCAGCCCGCCCGGGACAGGGGTCACCGGGGAGCTGTTTTTT.

J is TRBJ1-5 and V is TRBV10-3; D is uncertain. The CDR3 is 13 amino acids. Germline assignment: CDR1 ENHRY and CDR2 SYGVKD. Trimming left V 0 bases short and J 4 bases short, with 4 bases between. The CDR3 is CAISESTNQPQHF. CDR3 bases: TGTGCCATCAGTGAGTCTACAAATCAGCCCCAGCATTTT.